These 13 T cell receptor beta chains share one sample of origin, sequenced in a study of human T cells and chemical hapten exposure. Using its own MiXCR run on the RACE reads, TCRdb lists one record per CDR3 protein. Of just over 350,000 distinct CDR3 sequences listed, just under 6.5% are singletons. Described time point: patch test 2, 6 weeks after DPC sensitization. Noted treatment: therapeutic diphenylcyclopropenone sensitization with weekly scalp DPC. Sequenced here: whole blood, sampled in connection with sensitization to the hapten diphenylcyclopropenone (DPC). These receptors all come from a woman aged 18-30 years with alopecia areata. Some clones in this sample may be carry-over from other donors' samples.

This clonotype was counted only a few times. The chain carries TRBV28 and TRBJ2-5; a possible D gene is TRBD1 (5 bases). The CDR3 length is 14 residues. The V gene lost 6 bases and the J gene lost 4 bases, with 15 bases spanning the gap. Germline values: CDR1 MDHEN, CDR2 SYDVKM. The chain's CDR3 is CASSLGARGETQYF. CDR3 nucleotide sequence: TGTGCCAGCAGCTTAGGGGCTCGAGGAGAGACCCAGTACTTC.

This chain joins TRBV20-1 and TRBJ2-3; D perhaps matches TRBD2 (5 bases). V lost 5 bases, J lost 2 bases, and 8 bases lay in between. There are 12 residues in the CDR3. The V gene's germline CDR1 is DFQATT and CDR2 SNEGSKA (reference sequence). This CDR3 is CSAPDSTDTQYF. CDR3 in DNA: TGCAGTGCTCCGGACTCCACAGATACGCAGTATTTT.

This clonotype was picked up many times. The chain recombines TRBV20-1 with TRBJ1-4; a weak D match, TRBD1 (5 bases). V lost 2 bases and J lost 0, with 10 bases in between. Germline CDR1 is DFQATT and CDR2 is SNEGSKA (reference sequence). The CDR3 is 15 residues long. The CDR3 region is CSARISGATNEKLFF. In DNA, the CDR3 is TGCAGTGCTAGAATATCGGGGGCAACTAATGAAAAACTGTTTTTT.

The chain uses TRBV6-2 or TRBV6-3 and TRBJ2-7; 8 bases are a match to TRBD1. This CDR3 has 15 amino acids. Trimming took 9 bases from V and 7 from J; bases not matched to a gene: 17. Germline V gene sequence: CDR1 MNHEY, CDR2 SVGEGT. The CDR3 nucleotides read TGTGCCAGTGGACTTGGGACAGGCGTCTTATTGGAGCAGTACTTC. Translated: CASGLGTGVLLEQYF.

V and J are TRBV11-2 and TRBJ2-1; D is undetermined. The CDR3 has 14 residues. The V gene's germline CDR1 is SGHAT and CDR2 FQNNGV. V lost 0 bases and J lost 5, with 8 bases in between. This CDR3 is CASSLEVANNEQFF. CDR3 nucleotide sequence: TGTGCCAGCAGCTTAGAAGTCGCGAACAATGAGCAGTTCTTC. Full variable domain (missing parts from reference TRBV11-2 and TRBJ2-1): EAGVAQSPRYKIIEKRQSVAFWCNPISGHATLYWYQQILGQGPKLLIQFQNNGVVDDSQLPKDRFSAERLKGVDSTLKIQPAKLEDSAVYLCASSLEVANNEQFFGPGTRLTVL.

V is TRBV11-2 and J is TRBJ1-3; 7 nucleotides match TRBD1. V shed 4 bases and J 7 bases; nucleotides not matched to a gene: 10. This CDR3 region has 15 residues. Germline V CDR1 and CDR2: SGHAT, FQNNGV. CDR3 bases: TGTGCCAGCAGCTCGTACAGGGGTTCCGGGAACACCATATATTTT. Translating gives CASSSYRGSGNTIYF.

The sample holds many counts of this clonotype. The chain couples TRBV6-2 or TRBV6-3 to TRBJ1-1; D remains ambiguous. CDR1 and CDR2 (germline): MNHEY, SVGEGT. The CDR3 runs to 14 residues. Trimming left V 4 bases short and J 5 bases short, with 14 bases between. Written as DNA, the CDR3 is TGTGCCAGCAGTTTAGGCCTCCTCGGGACTGAAGCTTTCTTT. It codes for CASSLGLLGTEAFF.

This chain joins TRBV28 and TRBJ1-2, with unresolved D. Germline CDR1 MDHEN, CDR2 SYDVKM. The CDR3 covers 13 residues. Trimming took 1 base from V and 4 from J, leaving 7 bases between them. CDR3 amino acids: CASSLSLSYGYTF. The CDR3 coding sequence is TGTGCCAGCAGTTTATCACTAAGCTATGGCTACACCTTC.

A few counts support this clonotype. The genes are TRBV12-3 or TRBV12-4 and TRBJ2-7; D is unclear. The CDR3 consists of 13 residues. Trimming removed 3 bases at V and 3 bases at J, with 9 bases between. This CDR3 is CASSFGHLYEQYF. As DNA, the CDR3 is TGTGCCAGCAGTTTCGGTCACCTCTACGAGCAGTACTTC.

This clonotype was counted at least ten times. This chain links TRBV6-2 or TRBV6-3 with TRBJ1-1; the D gene is possibly TRBD1 (6 bases). The V end was cut by 6 bases, the J end by 3 bases, with 11 bases between. Germline loops: CDR1 MNHEY, CDR2 SVGEGT. The CDR3 is 13 amino acids. CDR3 sequence: CASRNRVYTEAFF. CDR3 DNA: TGTGCCAGCAGGAACAGGGTGTACACTGAAGCTTTCTTT.

This clonotype was seen a few times. The rearrangement links TRBV18 to TRBJ1-5; 7 bases match TRBD1. The V gene end was trimmed by 6 bases and the J gene end by 3 bases; junction bases not matched to a gene: 11. The CDR3 has 16 amino acids. Germline-derived CDR1 and CDR2 are KGHSH and LQKENI. CDR3 loop: CASSRTRGGNNQPQHF. The CDR3 DNA sequence: TGTGCCAGCTCTCGCACCAGGGGGGGGAACAATCAGCCCCAGCATTTT.

This clonotype was detected a few times. The genes are TRBV5-1 and TRBJ1-6, with D unclear. Trimming left V 1 base short and J 6 bases short, with 14 bases between. The CDR3 has 16 residues. Germline V gene data show CDR1 as SGHRS and CDR2 as YFSETQ. DNA of the CDR3: TGCGCCAGCAGCTTGAATCCCCGAAAGTCTAATTCACCCCTCCACTTT. Protein: CASSLNPRKSNSPLHF.

The rearrangement uses TRBV7-8 and TRBJ2-2; TRBD1 matches 7 bases. This CDR3 has 16 amino acids. The junction had 4 bases not matched to a gene; V was cut back by 2 bases and J by 1 base. The germline V gene has CDR1 SGHVS and CDR2 FQNEAQ. In nucleotides, the CDR3 is TGTGCCAGCAGCTTAAGCTGGGACAGGAACACCGGGGAGCTGTTTTTT. Translation gives CASSLSWDRNTGELFF. Complete variable domain (other parts from reference TRBV7-8 and TRBJ2-2): GAGVSQSPRYKVAKRGQDVALRCDPISGHVSLFWYQQALGQGPEFLTYFQNEAQLDKSGLPSDRFFAERPEGSVSTLKIQRTQQEDSAVYLCASSLSWDRNTGELFFGEGSRLTVL.